This is a list of T cell receptor beta chains from one sample in a study of HIV-infected patients and healthy controls. TCRdb re-derived calls from the 5' RACE reads in MiXCR, one entry per CDR3 protein. Of about 10,000 distinct CDR3 sequences detected, approximately 5.9% appear once; the ten largest clones hold 25% to 35%. Specimen: blood, collected during antiretroviral therapy. The receptors come from an adult with HIV infection. The donor label of this sample is uncertain. Both conserved end residues are part of each CDR3. A D gene is named only where the DNA matches it firmly. Clone sizes are given selectively: once, few, many, or a class where the clone is expanded.

V gene: TRBV5-5
J gene: TRBJ2-1
D gene: TRBD1
clone size: many
CDR3 DNA: TGTGCCAGCAGCTTGTATTCTTATGGGACAGGGGGCTCCTACAATGAGCAGTTCTTC
CDR3 protein: CASSLYSYGTGGSYNEQFF

V gene: TRBV2
J gene: TRBJ1-2
D gene: NA
clone size: medium-sized
CDR3 DNA: TGTGCCAGCAGTGGACAGAAAAAACCTAACTATGGCTACACCTTC
CDR3 protein: CASSGQKKPNYGYTF

V gene: TRBV19
J gene: TRBJ2-5
D gene: NA
clone size: NA
CDR3 DNA: TGTGCCAGTAGTCGGGGGCCAAGGGAGGAGACCCAGTACTTC
CDR3 protein: CASSRGPREETQYF

V gene: TRBV19
J gene: TRBJ1-4
D gene: NA
clone size: many
CDR3 DNA: TGTGCCAGTAGTCCCCCCCTCGGGAGGGAAAAACTGTTTTTT
CDR3 protein: CASSPPLGREKLFF

V gene: TRBV7-9
J gene: TRBJ2-7
D gene: TRBD1
clone size: medium-sized
CDR3 DNA: TGTGCCAGCAGCTCCCAGACAGGGTCCTACGAGCAGTACTTC
CDR3 protein: CASSSQTGSYEQYF

V gene: TRBV12-3/TRBV12-4
J gene: TRBJ2-7
D gene: NA
clone size: many
CDR3 DNA: TGTGCCAGCAGTTTCTCGACTTACGGGGACGAGCAGTACTTC
CDR3 protein: CASSFSTYGDEQYF

V gene: TRBV19
J gene: TRBJ1-2
D gene: NA
clone size: many
CDR3 DNA: TGTGCCAGTAGTTGGCCGGATGGCTACACCTTC
CDR3 protein: CASSWPDGYTF

V gene: TRBV1
J gene: TRBJ2-7
D gene: NA
clone size: many
CDR3 DNA: TGCTCCTACAGAGAGCAGTACTTC
CDR3 protein: CSYREQYF

V gene: TRBV11-1
J gene: TRBJ1-4
D gene: NA
clone size: many
CDR3 DNA: TGTGCCAGCAGCTTAGCGGGCGATCCATCGGAAAAACTGTTTTTT
CDR3 protein: CASSLAGDPSEKLFF

V gene: TRBV11-3
J gene: TRBJ2-2
D gene: TRBD2
clone size: few
CDR3 DNA: TGTGCCAGCAGATGGACTAGCGGGAACACCGGGGAGCTGTTTTTT
CDR3 protein: CASRWTSGNTGELFF

V gene: TRBV5-4
J gene: TRBJ2-7
D gene: NA
clone size: many
CDR3 DNA: TGTGCCAGCAGCCGTTCCGGGACCCAAGACTACGAGCAGTACTTC
CDR3 protein: CASSRSGTQDYEQYF

V gene: TRBV6-5
J gene: TRBJ2-5
D gene: TRBD1
clone size: many
CDR3 DNA: TGTGCCAGCAGAGGGGGCCTCCAAGAGACCCAGTACTTC
CDR3 protein: CASRGGLQETQYF

V gene: TRBV7-2
J gene: TRBJ2-5
D gene: TRBD2
clone size: many
CDR3 DNA: TGTGCCAGCAGCTTAGAGCTAGCGGGAGGGACCCAGTACTTC
CDR3 protein: CASSLELAGGTQYF

V gene: TRBV29-1
J gene: TRBJ2-3
D gene: TRBD2
clone size: many
CDR3 DNA: TGCAGCGTTAAGGGGGGCTTTCAAGCGGGAGGAGATACGCAGTATTTT
CDR3 protein: CSVKGGFQAGGDTQYF

V gene: TRBV6-5
J gene: TRBJ2-3
D gene: NA
clone size: many
CDR3 DNA: TGTGCCAGCAGTTCTCCGGGACTCACAGATACGCAGTATTTT
CDR3 protein: CASSSPGLTDTQYF

V gene: TRBV5-1
J gene: TRBJ2-3
D gene: NA
clone size: many
CDR3 DNA: TGCGCCAGCACCAGCCTTTCGGGGGCCCCTGGGGTCTTCGCGCAGTATTTT
CDR3 protein: CASTSLSGAPGVFAQYF

V gene: TRBV7-2
J gene: TRBJ2-5
D gene: NA
clone size: many
CDR3 DNA: TGTGCCAGCAGCTTAACTCAGAGGGAAGAGACCCAGTACTTC
CDR3 protein: CASSLTQREETQYF

V gene: TRBV29-1
J gene: TRBJ1-2
D gene: NA
clone size: many
CDR3 DNA: TGCAGCGTTGAGGCCAGGCGGTTGGGCGGCTACACCTTC
CDR3 protein: CSVEARRLGGYTF

V gene: TRBV28
J gene: TRBJ2-3
D gene: NA
clone size: many
CDR3 DNA: TGTTCCAGTCGGGGGATAAACACAGATACGCAGTATTTT
CDR3 protein: CSSRGINTDTQYF

V gene: TRBV7-9
J gene: TRBJ1-5
D gene: NA
clone size: many
CDR3 DNA: TGTGCCAGCAGCTTAGCGGGAGGCGGCAATCAGCCCCAGCATTTT
CDR3 protein: CASSLAGGGNQPQHF

V gene: TRBV7-3
J gene: TRBJ2-3
D gene: NA
clone size: NA
CDR3 DNA: TGTGCCAGCAGCTTAACGGGGGGTTCAGATACGCAGTATTTT
CDR3 protein: CASSLTGGSDTQYF

V gene: TRBV5-1
J gene: TRBJ1-1
D gene: TRBD1
clone size: many
CDR3 DNA: TGCGCCAGCAGCTTTACAGGGGGCGAGGACACTGAAGCTTTCTTT
CDR3 protein: CASSFTGGEDTEAFF

V gene: TRBV4-2
J gene: TRBJ1-5
D gene: TRBD1
clone size: many
CDR3 DNA: TGTGCCAGCAGCCAAGATTCGGACAGGGGGTTTTATCAGCCCCAGCATTTT
CDR3 protein: CASSQDSDRGFYQPQHF

V gene: TRBV7-8
J gene: TRBJ2-7
D gene: TRBD1
clone size: many
CDR3 DNA: TGTGCCAGCAGTAACAATGGACAGGGGGGGATCTACGAGCAGTACTTC
CDR3 protein: CASSNNGQGGIYEQYF

V gene: TRBV12-3/TRBV12-4
J gene: TRBJ2-5
D gene: TRBD1
clone size: many
CDR3 DNA: TGTGCCAGCAGCCCTGAAAGACAGGGGATGGTTGCGGAGACCCAGTACTTC
CDR3 protein: CASSPERQGMVAETQYF

V gene: TRBV5-6
J gene: TRBJ2-2
D gene: TRBD2
clone size: medium-sized
CDR3 DNA: TGTGCCAGCAGCTCCCCTGAGCGGGAGGGCGACACCGGGGAGCTGTTTTTT
CDR3 protein: CASSSPEREGDTGELFF

V gene: TRBV7-8
J gene: TRBJ1-2
D gene: NA
clone size: many
CDR3 DNA: TGTGCCAGCAGCTCCGTAATCCTCCCGACAGATAACTATGGCTACACCTTC
CDR3 protein: CASSSVILPTDNYGYTF

V gene: TRBV20-1
J gene: TRBJ2-1
D gene: TRBD2
clone size: NA
CDR3 DNA: TGCAGTGCTAGAGATCAGGGACTAGCGGGTGCTGAGCAGTTCTTC
CDR3 protein: CSARDQGLAGAEQFF

V gene: TRBV19
J gene: TRBJ1-2
D gene: NA
clone size: many
CDR3 DNA: TGTGCCAGTATCATCGACAGGTTCGATGGCTACACCTTC
CDR3 protein: CASIIDRFDGYTF

V gene: TRBV3-1
J gene: TRBJ2-3
D gene: NA
clone size: once
CDR3 DNA: TGTGCCAGCAGCCAAGACGTCGGGACCCCAGATACGCAGTATTTT
CDR3 protein: CASSQDVGTPDTQYF

V gene: TRBV29-1
J gene: TRBJ2-3
D gene: NA
clone size: few
CDR3 DNA: TGCAGCGTTGAAGAGTACAGTAGGTGGACAGATACGCAGTATTTT
CDR3 protein: CSVEEYSRWTDTQYF

V gene: TRBV11-2
J gene: TRBJ2-3
D gene: TRBD1
clone size: medium-sized
CDR3 DNA: TGTGCCAGCAGCTTATTACAGGGGAGTATTGCAGATACGCAGTATTTT
CDR3 protein: CASSLLQGSIADTQYF

V gene: TRBV29-1
J gene: TRBJ2-1
D gene: TRBD2
clone size: many
CDR3 DNA: TGCAGCGCCCTAAAAAGGCCTGCGGGGGATGAGCAGTTCTTC
CDR3 protein: CSALKRPAGDEQFF

V gene: TRBV3-1
J gene: TRBJ1-5
D gene: TRBD1
clone size: NA
CDR3 DNA: TGTGCCAGCAGCCAAGGGACAGGACAGCCCCAGCATTTT
CDR3 protein: CASSQGTGQPQHF

V gene: TRBV7-2
J gene: TRBJ1-4
D gene: TRBD1
clone size: many
CDR3 DNA: TGTGCCAGCAGCAGGACAGGGTTTAAAGGTGAAAAACTGTTTTTT
CDR3 protein: CASSRTGFKGEKLFF

V gene: TRBV5-1
J gene: TRBJ2-1
D gene: NA
clone size: many
CDR3 DNA: TGCGCCAGCAGCACCAACAGCAACAATGAGCAGTTCTTC
CDR3 protein: CASSTNSNNEQFF

V gene: TRBV19
J gene: TRBJ2-2
D gene: TRBD2
clone size: many
CDR3 DNA: TGTGCCAGTAGTCTCGAAGCGGGGGCGAACACCGGGGAGCTGTTTTTT
CDR3 protein: CASSLEAGANTGELFF

V gene: TRBV2
J gene: TRBJ2-5
D gene: NA
clone size: many
CDR3 DNA: TGTGCCAGCAGTCCTTATGGACTGGCTCAAGAGACCCAGTACTTC
CDR3 protein: CASSPYGLAQETQYF

V gene: TRBV6-2/TRBV6-3
J gene: TRBJ1-1
D gene: NA
clone size: medium-sized
CDR3 DNA: TGTGCCAGCAGTTACCAGGGATTGGAAGCTTTCTTT
CDR3 protein: CASSYQGLEAFF

V gene: TRBV6-6
J gene: TRBJ2-7
D gene: NA
clone size: many
CDR3 DNA: TGTGCCAGCGCCGACAGGTCCCAACACTACGAGCAGTACTTC
CDR3 protein: CASADRSQHYEQYF

V gene: TRBV6-5
J gene: TRBJ2-3
D gene: TRBD1
clone size: medium-sized
CDR3 DNA: TGTGCCAGCAGTCCTCGGGACAGGGTCACAGATACGCAGTATTTT
CDR3 protein: CASSPRDRVTDTQYF

V gene: TRBV5-4
J gene: TRBJ2-1
D gene: NA
clone size: many
CDR3 DNA: TGTGCCAGCAGCGGGGGACCTATGACCGTACGGTTCTTC
CDR3 protein: CASSGGPMTVRFF

V gene: TRBV29-1
J gene: TRBJ1-2
D gene: NA
clone size: many
CDR3 DNA: TGCAGCGTTTCAGACAGTTTGTATGGCTACACCTTC
CDR3 protein: CSVSDSLYGYTF

V gene: TRBV5-8
J gene: TRBJ2-1
D gene: NA
clone size: many
CDR3 DNA: TGTGCCAGCAGCTTTAGCTACACCTACAATTCGGAGCAGTTCTTC
CDR3 protein: CASSFSYTYNSEQFF

V gene: TRBV2
J gene: TRBJ2-3
D gene: NA
clone size: many
CDR3 DNA: TGTGCCATAGGAGCTGAGACAGATACGCAGTATTTT
CDR3 protein: CAIGAETDTQYF

V gene: TRBV3-1
J gene: TRBJ2-1
D gene: NA
clone size: NA
CDR3 DNA: TGTGCCAGCAGCCAAAACCCCCCGAGGGGGGCTTCCTACAATGAGCAGTTCTTC
CDR3 protein: CASSQNPPRGASYNEQFF

V gene: TRBV20-1
J gene: TRBJ1-6
D gene: TRBD1
clone size: many
CDR3 DNA: TGCAGTGCATGGGACAGGGGGAACCTCGGATATAATTCACCCCTCCACTTT
CDR3 protein: CSAWDRGNLGYNSPLHF

V gene: TRBV20-1
J gene: TRBJ1-3
D gene: NA
clone size: many
CDR3 DNA: TGCAGTGCTAGATCGTACGGAAACACCATATATTTT
CDR3 protein: CSARSYGNTIYF

V gene: TRBV6-1
J gene: TRBJ2-4
D gene: NA
clone size: medium-sized
CDR3 DNA: TGTGCCAGCAGTGACCCTAAAGTAGGTCTAGCCAAAAACATTCAGTACTTC
CDR3 protein: CASSDPKVGLAKNIQYF

V gene: TRBV6-2/TRBV6-3
J gene: TRBJ1-1
D gene: NA
clone size: medium-sized
CDR3 DNA: TGTGCCAGCAGAAACAGGGCGATGAACACTGAAGCTTTCTTT
CDR3 protein: CASRNRAMNTEAFF

V gene: TRBV29-1
J gene: TRBJ2-1
D gene: NA
clone size: NA
CDR3 DNA: TGCAGCACATTAGGGGGAGTTGTGGACAATGAGCAGTTCTTC
CDR3 protein: CSTLGGVVDNEQFF

V gene: TRBV30
J gene: TRBJ1-2
D gene: NA
clone size: many
CDR3 DNA: TGTGCCTGGGATGCGGGGGCAGGGGCCGTCTACACCTTC
CDR3 protein: CAWDAGAGAVYTF

V gene: TRBV20-1
J gene: TRBJ2-1
D gene: NA
clone size: medium-sized
CDR3 DNA: TGCAGTGCTAGAGATCAGGAGGGAAACTCCTACAATGAGCAGTTCTTC
CDR3 protein: CSARDQEGNSYNEQFF